This passage covers 12 T cell receptor beta chains from one sample sequenced in a study of blood T cell repertoires in COVID-19. Sequencing used immunoSEQ multiplex PCR; TCRdb keeps in-frame clones, though not all of them. The data show around 140,000 clones, with over 70% seen just once and 2% to 2.5% held by the top ten. The sample was peripheral blood. The source is a man in his fifties or sixties with active COVID-19.

In its sample, this clone was seen once. This chain connects TRBV27 to TRBJ2-1, with D tentatively TRBD2 (5 bases). Trimming removed 3 bases at V and 7 bases at J, with 16 bases between. The CDR3 has 15 residues. CDR1 is MNHEY and CDR2 is SMNVEV in the germline V gene (reference sequence). Here the CDR3 reads CASSFHGVGKNEQFF. CDR3 DNA: TGTGCCAGCAGTTTCCACGGGGTGGGGAAGAATGAGCAGTTCTTC.

The chain is built from TRBV9 and TRBJ2-3; a possible D gene is TRBD1 (5 bases). With 1 base removed from V and 4 bases from J, the gap between germline ends came to 10 bases. This CDR3 has 14 amino acids. Germline CDR1 is SGDLS and CDR2 is YYNGEE. The CDR3 DNA is TGTGCCAGCAGCGTACGCAGGGTCTCAGATACGCAGTATTTT. It yields the protein CASSVRRVSDTQYF. Supplemented by reference TRBV9 and TRBJ2-3, the full variable domain reads DSGVTQTPKHLITATGQRVTLRCSPRSGDLSVYWYQQSLDQGLQFLIQYYNGEERAKGNILERFSAQQFPDLHSELNLSSLELGDSALYFCASSVRRVSDTQYFGPGTRLTVL.

This sequence joins TRBV25-1 and TRBJ1-1; 8 nucleotides match TRBD1. Trimming removed 4 bases from V and 1 base from J; junction bases left unmatched: 8. CDR1 is MGHDK and CDR2 is SYGVNS in the germline V gene. This CDR3 is 16 amino acids long. The DNA for the CDR3 is TGTGCCAGCAGTGCCCCGACAGGGGCGCCGAACACTGAAGCTTTCTTT. Protein sequence: CASSAPTGAPNTEAFF. The full variable domain, with the rest looked up from reference TRBV25-1 and TRBJ1-1, is EADIYQTPRYLVIGTGKKITLECSQTMGHDKMYWYQQDPGMELHLIHYSYGVNSTEKGDLSSESTVSRIRTEHFPLTLESARPSHTSQYLCASSAPTGAPNTEAFFGQGTRLTVV.

The V call is TRBV7-2, the J call TRBJ1-5; TRBD1 aligns across 8 bases. The CDR3 consists of 15 residues. Germline V gives CDR1 SGHTA, CDR2 FQGNSA. Trimming took 3 bases from V and 3 from J; bases not matched to a gene: 4. The CDR3 reads CASSFGQGINQPQHF. The DNA of the CDR3 is TGTGCCAGCAGCTTTGGACAGGGCATCAATCAGCCCCAGCATTTT.

The chain links TRBV27 to TRBJ1-1; 7 positions match TRBD1. CDR3 size: 16 residues. Germline-derived CDR1 and CDR2 are MNHEY and SMNVEV (reference sequence). The ends lost 5 bases at V and 2 bases at J; junction bases unmatched: 11. CDR3 bases: TGTGCCAGCAGTCACAGCCCGGGACAGTTAAACACTGAAGCTTTCTTT. This codes for CASSHSPGQLNTEAFF.

This chain uses TRBV9 with TRBJ1-2; D possibly corresponds to TRBD1 (6 bases). V was clipped by 0 bases and J by 7 bases, with 16 bases between them. The CDR3 spans 15 residues. CDR1 SGDLS and CDR2 YYNGEE come from the germline V gene. The CDR3 DNA is TGTGCCAGCAGCGTAGGTTTAGGGGGTGAGGGTGGCTACACCTTC. It translates to CASSVGLGGEGGYTF.

J is TRBJ2-5 and V is TRBV2, with D possibly matching TRBD1 (6 bases). Trimming took 4 bases from V and 9 from J, leaving 21 bases between them. The CDR3 sequence is 15 residues long. Germline loops: CDR1 SNHLY, CDR2 FYNNEI. CDR3 coding DNA: TGTGCCAGCAGTGCTCAGGGGCCGATATCGGGTGCCCAGTACTTC. Protein product: CASSAQGPISGAQYF.

The rearrangement links TRBV5-6 to TRBJ1-5; D possibly corresponds to TRBD1 (6 bases). The CDR3 contains 15 residues. Looked up from germline, CDR1 is SGHDT and CDR2 is YYEEEE. V was cut by 3 bases and J by 4 bases, with 14 bases left in between. DNA for the CDR3: TGTGCCAGCAGCTGGGGGCCGGGGGGGAATCAGCCCCAGCATTTT. Translated, it gives CASSWGPGGNQPQHF.

The chain is built from TRBV19 and TRBJ1-5; 9 bases map to TRBD1. After removal of 5 bases from V and 6 bases from J, the junction contained 14 bases not matched to a gene. The CDR3 has 17 residues. Germline lookup yields CDR1 LNHDA and CDR2 SQIVND (reference sequence). The CDR3 DNA follows: TGTGCCAGTAGTTTCTTGGCGTCGGGACAGGGTCCTCAGCCCCAGCATTTT. Translating it yields CASSFLASGQGPQPQHF.

This chain links TRBV11-2 with TRBJ2-1; 10 bases match TRBD2. This CDR3 spans 15 amino acids. Germline CDR1 SGHAT, CDR2 FQNNGV. The ends lost 0 bases at V and 9 bases at J; junction bases unmatched: 5. The DNA for the CDR3 is TGTGCCAGCAGCTTAGAGAGCGGGGGGGCAGGTGAGCAGTTCTTC. Amino acids: CASSLESGGAGEQFF.

This chain uses TRBV2 with TRBJ2-5; a possible D gene is TRBD2 (5 bases). This CDR3 has 13 residues. V was cut by 3 bases and J by 5 bases, with 10 bases left in between. The germline CDR1 and CDR2 sequences are SNHLY and FYNNEI. The CDR3 DNA is TGTGCCAGCAGTGATGCGGGCCGGGAGACCCAGTACTTC. This gives the protein CASSDAGRETQYF.

V gene TRBV11-3 combines with J gene TRBJ1-2; possibly TRBD1 for D (5 bases). The CDR3 covers 13 residues. Trimming took 4 bases from V and 8 from J, leaving 14 bases between them. Looked up from germline, CDR1 is SGHNT and CDR2 is YENEEA. In DNA form, the CDR3 reads TGTGCCAGCAGCTCTCAAGCGGGGGAGGGCTACACCTTC. It encodes CASSSQAGEGYTF.